A single sample gave rise to the 21 T cell receptor beta chains below, sequenced in a study of PD-1 blockade in classical Hodgkin lymphoma. Profiling relied on immunoSEQ multiplex PCR, and the TCRdb table lists in-frame clones only, not all of them. The data hold 90,000 to 95,000 clones, with 89% observed a single time. Each of the patients experienced relapse following autologous stem cell transplantation, and their brentuximab vedotin exposure differed. Sequenced here: peripheral blood mononuclear cells (PBMCs), sampled before the second cycle of nivolumab. These receptor sequences come from a human donor with classical Hodgkin lymphoma.

V and J are TRBV27 and TRBJ2-2; 7 positions match TRBD1. Germline assignment: CDR1 MNHEY and CDR2 SMNVEV (reference sequence). The CDR3 has 14 residues. Losses at the gene ends were 10 bases for V and 0 bases for J; bases not matched to a gene: 5. The CDR3 loop reads CATAGTANTGELFF. The DNA for the CDR3 is TGTGCCACCGCCGGGACAGCGAACACCGGGGAGCTGTTTTTT.

The rearrangement links TRBV5-1 to TRBJ1-6; 7 positions match TRBD1. Germline lookup yields CDR1 SGHRS and CDR2 YFSETQ. Trimming removed 5 bases from V and 5 bases from J; junction bases left unmatched: 4. The CDR3 contains 14 residues. For the CDR3, the DNA is TGCGCCAGCAGTGAGGACAGGAATAATTCACCCCTCCACTTT. It codes for CASSEDRNNSPLHF.

The rearrangement links TRBV4-1 to TRBJ2-5; D is possibly TRBD2 (5 bases). Germline V gene data show CDR1 as MGHRA and CDR2 as YSYEKL. Trimming left V 1 base short and J 4 bases short, with 7 bases between. This CDR3 is 13 amino acids long. The CDR3 sequence is CASSQGGIETQYF. CDR3 DNA: TGCGCCAGCAGCCAAGGAGGGATAGAGACCCAGTACTTC.

The gene calls are TRBV28 and TRBJ1-2; unclear D gene. The length of the CDR3 is 12 residues. Germline V lookup: CDR1 MDHEN, CDR2 SYDVKM. V shed 9 bases and J shed 6 bases, with 14 bases lying between them. The CDR3 nucleotides read TGTGCCAGTTGCGGGGTGTGGCATGGCTACACCTTC. Protein: CASCGVWHGYTF.

This rearrangement joins TRBV28 to TRBJ1-5; TRBD1 is a possible D gene (5 bases). The CDR3 spans 14 residues. Germline V lookup: CDR1 MDHEN, CDR2 SYDVKM. The germline V and J ends were trimmed by 6 bases and 6 bases, with 15 bases remaining between them. The CDR3 sequence is CASSPRAGVQPQHF. The CDR3 DNA reads TGTGCCAGCAGCCCCCGAGCGGGGGTTCAGCCCCAGCATTTT.

This chain links TRBV6-5 with TRBJ2-1; 10 bases agree with TRBD1. The junction had 7 bases not matched to a gene; V was cut back by 2 bases and J by 9 bases. CDR3 length: 15 residues. Germline CDR1 reads MNHEY; CDR2 reads SVGAGI. CDR3 protein: CASSYPGQGTGEQFF. In DNA, the CDR3 is TGTGCCAGCAGTTACCCGGGACAGGGGACTGGTGAGCAGTTCTTC.

This chain joins TRBV4-2 and TRBJ2-3, with D unclear. The germline V gene encodes CDR1 LGHNA and CDR2 YNFKEQ. The ends were cut back, 0 bases at V and 6 bases at J, with 16 bases in the middle. The CDR3 totals 16 residues. Here the CDR3 reads CASSQERFGRPDTQYF. The CDR3 DNA reads TGTGCCAGCAGCCAAGAGCGCTTTGGCCGCCCGGATACGCAGTATTTT.

The chain has TRBV10-3 and TRBJ1-2; tentatively, D is TRBD1 (5 bases). Trimming stripped 6 bases from V and 4 bases from J, with 15 bases between. Germline CDR1 reads ENHRY; CDR2 reads SYGVKD. There are 14 residues in the CDR3. The CDR3 DNA is TGTGCCATCAGGCCTGCCGACAGCGTCTATGGCTACACCTTC. Protein product: CAIRPADSVYGYTF.

V gene TRBV5-1 combines with J gene TRBJ2-3; possible D gene TRBD2, 7 bases. Germline V lookup: CDR1 SGHRS, CDR2 YFSETQ. The CDR3 totals 15 residues. Trimming shortened V by 3 bases and J by 4 bases, and 15 bases separated the two germline ends. The CDR3 region is CASSWGGLAPDTQYF. The CDR3 nucleotides are TGCGCCAGCAGCTGGGGGGGCCTAGCCCCAGATACGCAGTATTTT.

V is TRBV5-4 and J is TRBJ1-3, with 7 bases lining up with TRBD1. Germline-derived CDR1 and CDR2 are SGHNT and YYREEE (reference sequence). With V trimmed by 4 bases and J by 3 bases, 4 bases remained unmatched. This CDR3 comprises 14 residues. CDR3 nucleotides: TGTGCCAGCAGCCCAGGGACAGTTGGAAACACCATATATTTT. Its protein product is CASSPGTVGNTIYF.

J is TRBJ1-5 and V is TRBV2; 7 bases map to TRBD1. V lost 4 bases and J lost 5; bases outside the gene matches: 2. CDR3 size: 13 residues. CDR1 and CDR2 (germline): SNHLY, FYNNEI. The CDR3 protein is CASSVRGYQPQHF. CDR3 nucleotide sequence: TGTGCCAGCAGTGTCAGGGGGTATCAGCCCCAGCATTTT.

The V and J genes are TRBV5-6 and TRBJ1-3; D call uncertain. V lost 3 bases to trimming and J lost 2 bases, with 0 bases between them. CDR1 is SGHDT, CDR2 YYEEEE, per germline. The CDR3 extends over 11 amino acids. The CDR3 DNA reads TGTGCCAGCAGCTCTGGAAACACCATATATTTT. Its protein is CASSSGNTIYF.

This clone showed up just once. The chain recombines TRBV2 with TRBJ2-7, with 9 bases fitting TRBD1. Trimming cost V 8 bases and J 0 bases; bases outside gene matches: 2. The CDR3 loop spans 13 amino acids. CDR1 and CDR2 from the germline V gene are SNHLY and FYNNEI. The CDR3 DNA reads as TGTGCCAGCGGGACAGGGATCTCCTACGAGCAGTACTTC. Residues: CASGTGISYEQYF.

The V call is TRBV28, the J call TRBJ1-5; tentative D call: TRBD1 (5 bases). The germline V gene has CDR1 MDHEN and CDR2 SYDVKM. The CDR3 is 14 amino acids. V lost 8 bases and J 4 bases, leaving 15 bases between the germline ends. The CDR3 DNA is TGTGCCAGCGGGATAGACAGTACGAATCAGCCCCAGCATTTT. Translated: CASGIDSTNQPQHF. The full variable domain, completed using reference TRBV28 and TRBJ1-5, is DVKVTQSSRYLVKRTGEKVFLECVQDMDHENMFWYRQDPGLGLRLIYFSYDVKMKEKGDIPEGYSVSREKKERFSLILESASTNQTSMYLCASGIDSTNQPQHFGDGTRLSIL.

V usage is TRBV6-1 and J usage is TRBJ2-7; perhaps TRBD1 as D (6 bases). This CDR3 is built from 14 residues. Germline V gives CDR1 MNHNS, CDR2 SASEGT. The V and J ends lost 6 bases and 2 bases respectively, with 14 bases between them. The CDR3 region has the DNA TGTGCCAGCAGCTCCCGTGCAGGGGCCTACGAGCAGTACTTC. Translation gives CASSSRAGAYEQYF.

V usage is TRBV28 and J usage is TRBJ2-7; D not certain. From germline, CDR1 is MDHEN and CDR2 SYDVKM. The V end was cut by 3 bases, the J end by 4 bases, with 7 bases between. The CDR3 covers 12 residues. For the CDR3, the DNA is TGTGCCAGCAGTTTTCCGGCTTACGAGCAGTACTTC. Translated, it gives CASSFPAYEQYF. Full variable domain (remainder filled in from reference TRBV28 and TRBJ2-7): DVKVTQSSRYLVKRTGEKVFLECVQDMDHENMFWYRQDPGLGLRLIYFSYDVKMKEKGDIPEGYSVSREKKERFSLILESASTNQTSMYLCASSFPAYEQYFGPGTRLTVT.

This chain uses TRBV10-2 with TRBJ1-1; D is uncertain. CDR1 is WSHSY and CDR2 is SAAADI in the germline V gene. Trimming removed 4 bases at V and 4 bases at J, with 7 bases between. CDR3 length equals 12 residues. CDR3 DNA: TGCGCCAGCAGTGTGTGGGGCACTGAAGCTTTCTTT. This sequence encodes CASSVWGTEAFF.

This clone has a handful of counts. The J gene is TRBJ2-7, the V gene TRBV10-2, with D possibly matching TRBD1 (6 bases). The CDR3 is 15 amino acids. Germline values: CDR1 WSHSY, CDR2 SAAADI. The V end lost 0 bases, the J end lost 2 bases, and 11 bases lay between the germline ends. CDR3 protein: CASSESSGVTYEQYF. CDR3 nucleotides: TGCGCCAGCAGTGAGTCTTCAGGGGTTACCTACGAGCAGTACTTC.

Details on this clone: The junction shows a germline mismatch at one end, possibly a read error. This chain joins TRBV7-9 and TRBJ2-1; 11 nucleotides line up with TRBD1. The CDR3 consists of 14 residues. Germline lookup yields CDR1 SEHNR and CDR2 FQNEAQ (reference sequence). Written as DNA, the CDR3 is TGTGCCAGCAGGTTAGGACAGGGGGCTGCTGAGCAGTTCTTC. Encoded protein: CASRLGQGAAEQFF. The variable domain in full, with the rest retrieved from reference TRBV7-9 and TRBJ2-1, is DTGVSQNPRHKITKRGQNVTFRCDPISEHNRLYWYRQTLGQGPEFLTYFQNEAQLEKSRLLSDRFSAERPKGSFSTLEIQRTEQGDSAMYLCASRLGQGAAEQFFGPGTRLTVL.

This chain joins TRBV5-1 and TRBJ2-1; 9 nucleotides match TRBD2. Looked up from germline, CDR1 is SGHRS and CDR2 is YFSETQ. The CDR3 runs to 17 residues. Unmatched junction bases numbered 14, after V lost 4 bases and J lost 6 bases. CDR3 loop: CASSNLLSGSVGNEQFF. CDR3 DNA sequence: TGCGCCAGCAGCAATCTTCTTAGCGGGAGCGTCGGCAATGAGCAGTTCTTC.

V and J are TRBV10-3 and TRBJ2-1, with 10 bases fitting TRBD2. Looked up from germline, CDR1 is ENHRY and CDR2 is SYGVKD. This CDR3 spans 19 amino acids. The junction had 13 bases not matched to a gene; V was cut back by 5 bases and J by 0 bases. CDR3 bases: TGTGCCATCAGTCATCTGGCGGTAGCGGGGGGCAACTCCTACAATGAGCAGTTCTTC. As protein: CAISHLAVAGGNSYNEQFF.